The T cell receptor (beta chain) under discussion was sequenced for a study of cytomegalovirus exposure and HLA in healthy donors. Turning to the study itself: For the approximately 400 genotyped donors, 65% to 90% fell within the Caucasian-associated ancestry cluster. Regarding the study as a whole: Highest at DRB1 and lowest at HLA-C, TCR association rates differed among HLA loci in a later analysis. Later analysis associated a missense DCLRE1C variant with TCR beta V- and J-gene trimming.

Primers for the PCR totalled 60 Vbeta and 13 Jbeta. Original data processing: A follow-up analysis tallied 65 million to 80 million unique TCR beta chains, roughly 11 million shared. The method was immunoSEQ multiplex PCR; TCRdb's version includes in-frame clones alone and lacks a portion of them. V and J calls and clone size are given by that table; D and trimming were obtained from the DNA. The table has over 90,000 clones, roughly three fifths seen once. Germline CDR1 is SGHKS and CDR2 is YYEKEE (reference sequence). The CDR3 totals 12 residues. V lost 4 bases, J lost 8 bases, and 4 bases stayed unmatched. This clone came up a few times. What it binds is not known.

Sequences were obtained from PBMCs. The chain is built from TRBV5-5 and TRBJ2-7, with 9 bases that match TRBD1. This TCR was sampled from a man aged 60 to 69 in good health and CMV-seronegative. CDR3 in DNA: TGTGCCAGCAGCAGGGACAGGGTGCAGCAGTACTTC. It codes for CASSRDRVQQYF.